This T cell receptor (beta chain) was recovered during a study of beta chain features in type 1 diabetes. Study-wide context: In age, gender and cell yields, patients were similar to healthy donors. Study outcomes and limitations: Cells with high TCR expression could be over-represented when cDNA is sequenced. In all four CD4+ subsets, TCRB CDR3 length was significantly, moderately reduced in type 1 diabetes.

Per the germline V gene, CDR1 is MDHEN and CDR2 is SYDVKM. Trimming left V 4 bases short and J 2 bases short, with 21 bases between. This CDR3 region has 17 residues. Sequenced material consisted of expressed TCRB transcripts (all of the isolated RNA was reverse transcribed). Approximately 3.9 million reads per sample were averaged for naive, central memory and regulatory samples. Assay: immunoSEQ multiplex PCR; the TCRdb copy retains only in-frame clones and omits some. The top ten hold 0.94% of the sample, which has roughly 160,000 clones, about 7.8% seen once. Remarks on this clone: What it binds is unknown.

CD4+ naive, central memory, regulatory and stem cell-like memory subsets were isolated by sorting on CD45RO/CCR7/CD25/CD127/CD95/CD27. The V gene is TRBV28, the J gene TRBJ2-7; tentative D call: TRBD1 (5 bases). Sequencing was done on a sample of central memory CD4+ T cells from blood. The TCR originated in a woman aged 40 to 50 with type 1 diabetes. The chain's CDR3 is CASSSTRQSTTPYEQYF. CDR3 bases: TGTGCCAGCAGTTCGACCAGACAGTCCACGACCCCCTACGAGCAGTACTTC.